This T cell receptor (beta chain) was documented in a study of T cells after yellow fever vaccination. This clonotype was seen a handful of times. Its antigen is still unknown. Study-level results: Clonotype sharing between CD4 and CD8 compartments was small. The booster response re-showed most primary clones: about 96% CD4, 88% CD8. The study found a weaker secondary response that peaked faster, day 5 versus 15.

Production of TCR cDNA was by 5'RACE template switching, which also added a universal primer site and UMIs. One entry per CDR3 protein, called by TCRdb with MiXCR from the 5' RACE reads. Of approximately 550,000 distinct CDR3 sequences listed, about a fifth were seen once; the top ten hold approximately 15%. V lost 7 bases, J lost 0 bases, and 16 bases lay in between. Germline values: CDR1 LNHDA, CDR2 SQIVND (reference sequence). The CDR3 consists of 16 residues. The input for sequencing was PBMCs, taken 15 days after the yellow fever booster vaccination. This TCR derives from a young man who received the YFV17D yellow fever vaccine. The chain has TRBV19 and TRBJ1-5; D is unclear. Here the CDR3 DNA reads TGTGCCAGTACCATAGGAACGTCTGCTAGCAATCAGCCCCAGCATTTT. Translation gives CASTIGTSASNQPQHF.